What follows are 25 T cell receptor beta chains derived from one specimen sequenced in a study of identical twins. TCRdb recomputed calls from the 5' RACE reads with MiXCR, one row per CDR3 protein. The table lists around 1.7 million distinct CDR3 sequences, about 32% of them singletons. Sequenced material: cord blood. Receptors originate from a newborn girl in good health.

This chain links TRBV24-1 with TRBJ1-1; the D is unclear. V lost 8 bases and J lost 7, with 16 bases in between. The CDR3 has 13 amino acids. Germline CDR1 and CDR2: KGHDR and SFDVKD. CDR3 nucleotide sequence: TGTGCCACCAACGCCGTGAGGGCGGATGAAGCTTTCTTT. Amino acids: CATNAVRADEAFF.

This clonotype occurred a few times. CDR3 sequence: CASSLYIASGGTYNEQFF. The CDR3 nucleotides are TGCGCCAGCAGCTTGTATATAGCTAGCGGGGGCACTTACAATGAGCAGTTCTTC. J is TRBJ2-1 and V is TRBV5-1; TRBD2 matches at 10 bases. The CDR3 contains 18 residues. The ends lost 1 base at V and 4 bases at J; junction bases unmatched: 11. Germline loops: CDR1 SGHRS, CDR2 YFSETQ. Full variable domain (outside the CDR3, taken from reference TRBV5-1 and TRBJ2-1): KAGVTQTPRYLIKTRGQQVTLSCSPISGHRSVSWYQQTPGQGLQFLFEYFSETQRNKGNFPGRFSGRQFSNSRSEMNVSTLELGDSALYLCASSLYIASGGTYNEQFFGPGTRLTVL.

CDR3 sequence (DNA): TGTGCCACCCAAGTGGGGAATGAGCAGTTCTTC. The encoded protein is CATQVGNEQFF. The rearrangement links TRBV4-2 to TRBJ2-1, with D uncertain. The V gene lost 10 bases and the J gene lost 7 bases, with 11 bases spanning the gap. CDR1 and CDR2 from the germline V gene are LGHNA and YNFKEQ. This CDR3 has 11 residues.

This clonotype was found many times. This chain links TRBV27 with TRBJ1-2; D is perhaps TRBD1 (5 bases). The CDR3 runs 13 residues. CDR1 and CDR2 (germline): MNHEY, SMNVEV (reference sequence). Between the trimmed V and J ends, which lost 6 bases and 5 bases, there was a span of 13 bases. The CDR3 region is CASSLDRRYGYTF. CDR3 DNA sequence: TGTGCCAGCAGCCTAGACAGACGATATGGCTACACCTTC.

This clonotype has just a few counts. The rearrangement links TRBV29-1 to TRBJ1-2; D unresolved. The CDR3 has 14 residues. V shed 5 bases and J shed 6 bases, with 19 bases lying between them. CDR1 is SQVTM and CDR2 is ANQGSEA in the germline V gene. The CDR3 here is CSVSSRTKLDGYTF. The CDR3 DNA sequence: TGCAGCGTTTCCTCGAGGACCAAGTTGGATGGCTACACCTTC.

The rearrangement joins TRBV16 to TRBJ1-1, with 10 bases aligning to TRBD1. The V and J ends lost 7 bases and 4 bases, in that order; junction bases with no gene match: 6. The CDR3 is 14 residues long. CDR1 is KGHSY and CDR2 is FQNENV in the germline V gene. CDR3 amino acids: CASTRTGGRTEAFF. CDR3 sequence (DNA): TGTGCCAGCACCAGGACAGGGGGGCGCACTGAAGCTTTCTTT.

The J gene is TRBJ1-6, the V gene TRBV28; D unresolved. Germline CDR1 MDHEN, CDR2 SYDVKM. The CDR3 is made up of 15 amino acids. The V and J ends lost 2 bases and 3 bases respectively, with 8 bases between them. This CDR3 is CASSLDGNYNSPLHF. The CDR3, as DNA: TGTGCCAGCAGTTTAGACGGAAACTATAATTCACCCCTCCACTTT.

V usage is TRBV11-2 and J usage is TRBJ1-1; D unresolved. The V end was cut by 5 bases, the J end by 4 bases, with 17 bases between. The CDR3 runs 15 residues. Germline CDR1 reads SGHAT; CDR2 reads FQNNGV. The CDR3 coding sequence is TGTGCCAGCAGCGCGTCGGTAGGGCGATTCACTGAAGCTTTCTTT. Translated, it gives CASSASVGRFTEAFF. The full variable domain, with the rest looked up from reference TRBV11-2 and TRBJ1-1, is EAGVAQSPRYKIIEKRQSVAFWCNPISGHATLYWYQQILGQGPKLLIQFQNNGVVDDSQLPKDRFSAERLKGVDSTLKIQPAKLEDSAVYLCASSASVGRFTEAFFGQGTRLTVV.

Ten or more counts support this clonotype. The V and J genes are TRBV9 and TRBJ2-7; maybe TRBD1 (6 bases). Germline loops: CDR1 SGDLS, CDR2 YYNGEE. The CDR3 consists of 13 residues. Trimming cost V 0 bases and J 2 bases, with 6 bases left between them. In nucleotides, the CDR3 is TGTGCCAGCAGCGTAGGGACAGCCTACGAGCAGTACTTC. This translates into CASSVGTAYEQYF.

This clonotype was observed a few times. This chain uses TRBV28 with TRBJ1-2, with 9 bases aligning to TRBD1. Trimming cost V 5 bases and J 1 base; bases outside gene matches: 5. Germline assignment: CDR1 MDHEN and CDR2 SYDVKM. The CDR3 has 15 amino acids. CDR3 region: CASSVPGQGNYGYTF. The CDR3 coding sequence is TGTGCCAGCAGTGTACCGGGACAGGGTAACTATGGCTACACCTTC.

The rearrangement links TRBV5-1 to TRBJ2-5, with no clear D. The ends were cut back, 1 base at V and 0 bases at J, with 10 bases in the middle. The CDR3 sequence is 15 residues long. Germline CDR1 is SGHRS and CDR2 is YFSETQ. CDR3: CASSLSALYQETQYF. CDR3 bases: TGCGCCAGCAGCTTGTCTGCCCTGTACCAAGAGACCCAGTACTTC.

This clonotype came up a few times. The CDR3 region is CASSPGLAGPDNEQFF. CDR3 sequence (DNA): TGCGCCAGCAGTCCCGGACTAGCGGGGCCCGACAATGAGCAGTTCTTC. The chain recombines TRBV5-1 with TRBJ2-1, with 12 bases that match TRBD2. This CDR3 region has 16 residues. Trimming took 5 bases from V and 5 from J; bases not matched to a gene: 8. Germline CDR1 and CDR2: SGHRS and YFSETQ. The full variable domain, rest sourced from reference TRBV5-1 and TRBJ2-1, is KAGVTQTPRYLIKTRGQQVTLSCSPISGHRSVSWYQQTPGQGLQFLFEYFSETQRNKGNFPGRFSGRQFSNSRSEMNVSTLELGDSALYLCASSPGLAGPDNEQFFGPGTRLTVL.

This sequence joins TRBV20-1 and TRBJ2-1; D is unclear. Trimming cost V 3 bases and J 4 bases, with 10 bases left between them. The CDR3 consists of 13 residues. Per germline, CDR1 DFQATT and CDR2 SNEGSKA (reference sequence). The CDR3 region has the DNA TGCAGTGCTAGGGCGGACCGGTACAATGAGCAGTTCTTC. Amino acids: CSARADRYNEQFF.

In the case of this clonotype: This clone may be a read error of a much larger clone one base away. The CDR3 is CASRPGQGADMQYF. CDR3 in DNA: TGTGCCAGCAGACCAGGACAGGGGGCAGATATGCAGTATTTT. This sequence joins TRBV12-3 or TRBV12-4 and TRBJ2-3; 11 bases are shared with TRBD1. CDR3 size: 14 residues.

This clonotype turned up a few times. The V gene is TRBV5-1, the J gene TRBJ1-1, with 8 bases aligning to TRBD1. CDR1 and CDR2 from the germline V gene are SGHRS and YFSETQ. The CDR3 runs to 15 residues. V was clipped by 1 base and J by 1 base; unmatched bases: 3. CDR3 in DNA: TGCGCCAGCAGCTTGATGGGACAGGAGAACACTGAAGCTTTCTTT. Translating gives CASSLMGQENTEAFF.

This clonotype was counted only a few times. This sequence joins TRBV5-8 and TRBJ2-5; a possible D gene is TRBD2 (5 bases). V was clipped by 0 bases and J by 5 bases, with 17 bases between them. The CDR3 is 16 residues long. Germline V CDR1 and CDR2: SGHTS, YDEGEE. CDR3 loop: CASSLGLAPLVETQYF. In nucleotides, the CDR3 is TGTGCCAGCAGCTTGGGATTAGCGCCTCTTGTGGAGACCCAGTACTTC.

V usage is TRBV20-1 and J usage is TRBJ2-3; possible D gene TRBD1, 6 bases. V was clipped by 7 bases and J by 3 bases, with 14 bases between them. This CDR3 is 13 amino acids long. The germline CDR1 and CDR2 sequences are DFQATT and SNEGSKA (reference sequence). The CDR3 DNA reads TGCAGTGGATGGACAGAAGGAACAGATACGCAGTATTTT. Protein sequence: CSGWTEGTDTQYF.

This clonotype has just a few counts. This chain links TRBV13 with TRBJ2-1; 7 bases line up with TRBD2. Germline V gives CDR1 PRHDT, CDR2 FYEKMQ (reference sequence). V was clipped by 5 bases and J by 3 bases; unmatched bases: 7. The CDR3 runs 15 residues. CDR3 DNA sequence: TGTGCCAGCAGCCGAGCGGGGTCCGGCTACAATGAGCAGTTCTTC. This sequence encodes CASSRAGSGYNEQFF. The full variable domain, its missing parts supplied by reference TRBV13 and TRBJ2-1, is AAGVIQSPRHLIKEKRETATLKCYPIPRHDTVYWYQQGPGQDPQFLISFYEKMQSDKGSIPDRFSAQQFSDYHSELNMSSLELGDSALYFCASSRAGSGYNEQFFGPGTRLTVL.

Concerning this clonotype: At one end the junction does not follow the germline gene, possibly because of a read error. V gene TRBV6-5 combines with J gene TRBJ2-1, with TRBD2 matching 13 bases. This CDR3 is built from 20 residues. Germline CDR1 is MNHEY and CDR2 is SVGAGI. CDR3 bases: TGTGCCAGCAATTACGACACTGTGGGACTAGCGGGACCCTCCTACAATGAGCAGTTCTTC. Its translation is CASNYDTVGLAGPSYNEQFF.

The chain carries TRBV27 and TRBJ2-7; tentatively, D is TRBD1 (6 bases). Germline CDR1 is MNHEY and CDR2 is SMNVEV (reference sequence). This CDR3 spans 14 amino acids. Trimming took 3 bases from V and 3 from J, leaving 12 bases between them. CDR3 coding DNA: TGTGCCAGCAGTTTCACAGGGTTCGACTACGAGCAGTACTTC. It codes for CASSFTGFDYEQYF.

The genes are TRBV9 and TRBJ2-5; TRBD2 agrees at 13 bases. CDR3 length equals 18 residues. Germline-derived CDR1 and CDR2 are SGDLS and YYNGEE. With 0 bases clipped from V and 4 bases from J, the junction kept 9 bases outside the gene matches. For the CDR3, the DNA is TGTGCCAGCAGCGTAGGTGAAACTAGCGGGGGGGCCCGAGAGACCCAGTACTTC. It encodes CASSVGETSGGARETQYF.

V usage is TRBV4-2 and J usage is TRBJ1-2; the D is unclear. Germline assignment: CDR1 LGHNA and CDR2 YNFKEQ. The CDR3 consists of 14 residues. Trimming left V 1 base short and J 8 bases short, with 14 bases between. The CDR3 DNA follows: TGTGCCAGCAGCCAAGCTCAGCCAATCGGGGGCTACACCTTC. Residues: CASSQAQPIGGYTF.

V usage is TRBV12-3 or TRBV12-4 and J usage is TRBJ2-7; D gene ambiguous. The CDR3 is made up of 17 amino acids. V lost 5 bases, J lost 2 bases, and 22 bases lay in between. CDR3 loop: CASSLPAISGGAYEQYF. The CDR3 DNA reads TGTGCCAGCAGTCTCCCAGCGATCTCTGGCGGAGCCTACGAGCAGTACTTC.

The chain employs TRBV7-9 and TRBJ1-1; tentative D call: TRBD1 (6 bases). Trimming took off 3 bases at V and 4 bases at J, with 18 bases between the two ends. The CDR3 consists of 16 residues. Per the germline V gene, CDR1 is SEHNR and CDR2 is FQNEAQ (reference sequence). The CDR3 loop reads CASSLIGRGLGTEAFF. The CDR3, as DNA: TGTGCCAGCAGCTTGATCGGGCGGGGGCTAGGCACTGAAGCTTTCTTT.

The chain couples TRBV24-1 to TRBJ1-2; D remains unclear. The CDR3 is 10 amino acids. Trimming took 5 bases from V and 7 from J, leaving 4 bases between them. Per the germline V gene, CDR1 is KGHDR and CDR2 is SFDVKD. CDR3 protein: CATSGFGYTF. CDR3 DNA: TGTGCCACCAGTGGTTTTGGCTACACCTTC.